The sequence of this T cell receptor beta chain was determined in a study of blood T cell repertoires in COVID-19. V lost 6 bases, J lost 15 bases, and 21 bases lay in between. This CDR3 comprises 13 residues. Looked up from germline, CDR1 is MNHEY and CDR2 is SVGEGT. TCRdb keeps only in-frame clones here, not all; method: immunoSEQ multiplex PCR. The sample lists approximately 92,000 clones, about 83% seen once, with around 2% in the top ten. The rearrangement links TRBV6-2 or TRBV6-3 to TRBJ2-1; a possible D gene is TRBD2 (6 bases). The specimen sequenced was peripheral blood. The clonotype comes from a man aged 70 or older with active or convalescent COVID-19. The CDR3 sequence is CASSLEEGWGAFF. CDR3 DNA sequence: TGTGCCAGCAGCCTAGAGGAGGGGTGGGGCGCGTTCTTC.